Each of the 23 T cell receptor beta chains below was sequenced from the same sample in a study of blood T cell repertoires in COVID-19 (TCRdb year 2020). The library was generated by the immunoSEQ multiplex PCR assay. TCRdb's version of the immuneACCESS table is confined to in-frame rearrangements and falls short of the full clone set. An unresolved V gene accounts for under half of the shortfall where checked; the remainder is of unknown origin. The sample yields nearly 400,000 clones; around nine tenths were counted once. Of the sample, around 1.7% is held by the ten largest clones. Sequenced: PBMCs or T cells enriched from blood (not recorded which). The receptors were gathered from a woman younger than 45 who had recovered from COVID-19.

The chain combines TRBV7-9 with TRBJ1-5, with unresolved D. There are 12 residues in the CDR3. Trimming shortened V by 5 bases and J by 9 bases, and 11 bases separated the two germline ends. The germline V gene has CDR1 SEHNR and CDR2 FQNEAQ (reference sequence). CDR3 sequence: CASSLRGGPQHF. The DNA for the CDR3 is TGTGCCAGCAGCCTCCGGGGAGGGCCCCAGCATTTT.

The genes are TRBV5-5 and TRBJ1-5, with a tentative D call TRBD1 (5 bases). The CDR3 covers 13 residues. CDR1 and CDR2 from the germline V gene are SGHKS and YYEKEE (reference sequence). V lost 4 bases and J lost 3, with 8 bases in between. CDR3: CASSPDTNQPQHF. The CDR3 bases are TGTGCCAGCAGCCCGGACACCAATCAGCCCCAGCATTTT.

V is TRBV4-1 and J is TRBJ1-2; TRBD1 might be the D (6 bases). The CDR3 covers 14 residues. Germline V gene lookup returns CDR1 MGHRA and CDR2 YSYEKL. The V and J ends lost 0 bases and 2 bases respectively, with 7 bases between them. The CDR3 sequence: CASSQETGNYGYTF. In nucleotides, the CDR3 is TGCGCCAGCAGCCAAGAGACAGGAAACTATGGCTACACCTTC.

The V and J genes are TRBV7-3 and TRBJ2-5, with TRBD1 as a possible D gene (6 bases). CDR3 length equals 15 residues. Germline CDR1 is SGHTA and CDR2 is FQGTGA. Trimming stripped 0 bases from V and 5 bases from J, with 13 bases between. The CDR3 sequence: CASSLTLGARETQYF. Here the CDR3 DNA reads TGTGCCAGCAGCTTAACGTTGGGGGCCCGCGAGACCCAGTACTTC.

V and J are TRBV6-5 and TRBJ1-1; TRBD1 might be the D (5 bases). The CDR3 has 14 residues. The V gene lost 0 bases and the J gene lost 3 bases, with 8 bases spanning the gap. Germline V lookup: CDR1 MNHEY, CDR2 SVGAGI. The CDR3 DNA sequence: TGTGCCAGCAGTTACTCGACCAGGGACACTGAAGCTTTCTTT. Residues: CASSYSTRDTEAFF.

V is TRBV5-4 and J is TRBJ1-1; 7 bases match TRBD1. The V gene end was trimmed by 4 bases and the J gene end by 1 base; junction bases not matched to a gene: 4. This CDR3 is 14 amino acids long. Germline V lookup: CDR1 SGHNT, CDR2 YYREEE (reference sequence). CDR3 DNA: TGTGCCAGCAGCAGCTGGGACAGGAACACTGAAGCTTTCTTT. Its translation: CASSSWDRNTEAFF.

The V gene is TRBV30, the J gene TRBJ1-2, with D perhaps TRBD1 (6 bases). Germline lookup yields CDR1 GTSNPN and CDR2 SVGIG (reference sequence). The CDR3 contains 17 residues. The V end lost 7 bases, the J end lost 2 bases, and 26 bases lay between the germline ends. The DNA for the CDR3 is TGTGCCTCTGGGGGCGGCCAATCTGGGGGCAGAAACTATGGCTACACCTTC. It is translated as CASGGGQSGGRNYGYTF. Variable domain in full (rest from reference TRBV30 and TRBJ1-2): SQTIHQWPATLVQPVGSPLSLECTVEGTSNPNLYWYRQAAGRGLQLLFYSVGIGQISSEVPQNLSASRPQDRQFILSSKKLLLSDSGFYLCASGGGQSGGRNYGYTFGSGTRLTVV.

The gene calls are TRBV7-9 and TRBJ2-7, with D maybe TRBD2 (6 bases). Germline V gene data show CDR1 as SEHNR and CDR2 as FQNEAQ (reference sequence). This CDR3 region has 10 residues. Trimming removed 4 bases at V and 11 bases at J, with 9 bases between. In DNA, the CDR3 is TGTGCCAGCAGCTCGGGGGTAAAGTACTTC. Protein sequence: CASSSGVKYF. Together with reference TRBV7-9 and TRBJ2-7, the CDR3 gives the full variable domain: DTGVSQNPRHKITKRGQNVTFRCDPISEHNRLYWYRQTLGQGPEFLTYFQNEAQLEKSRLLSDRFSAERPKGSFSTLEIQRTEQGDSAMYLCASSSGVKYFGPGTRLTVT.

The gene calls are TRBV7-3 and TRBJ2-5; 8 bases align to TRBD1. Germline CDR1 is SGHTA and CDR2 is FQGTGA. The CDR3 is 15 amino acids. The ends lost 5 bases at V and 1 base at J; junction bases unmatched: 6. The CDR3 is CASSPGQGFQETQYF. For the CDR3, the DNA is TGTGCCAGCAGCCCCGGACAGGGTTTCCAAGAGACCCAGTACTTC.

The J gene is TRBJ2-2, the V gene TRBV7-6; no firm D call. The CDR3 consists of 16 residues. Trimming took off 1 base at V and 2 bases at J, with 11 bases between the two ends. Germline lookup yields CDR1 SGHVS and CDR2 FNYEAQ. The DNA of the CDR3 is TGTGCCAGCAGCTTAGAAGGTCTAGGTAACACCGGGGAGCTGTTTTTT. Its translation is CASSLEGLGNTGELFF. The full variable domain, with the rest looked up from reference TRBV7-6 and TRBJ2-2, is GAGVSQSPRYKVTKRGQDVALRCDPISGHVSLYWYRQALGQGPEFLTYFNYEAQQDKSGLPNDRFSAERPEGSISTLTIQRTEQRDSAMYRCASSLEGLGNTGELFFGEGSRLTVL.

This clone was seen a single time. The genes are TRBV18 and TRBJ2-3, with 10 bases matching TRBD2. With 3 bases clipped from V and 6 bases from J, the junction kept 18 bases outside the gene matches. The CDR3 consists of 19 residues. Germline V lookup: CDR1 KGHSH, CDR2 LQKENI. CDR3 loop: CASSPRNGGLAGDEDTQYF. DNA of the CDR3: TGTGCCAGCTCACCCCGAAATGGGGGGCTAGCGGGGGACGAGGATACGCAGTATTTT.

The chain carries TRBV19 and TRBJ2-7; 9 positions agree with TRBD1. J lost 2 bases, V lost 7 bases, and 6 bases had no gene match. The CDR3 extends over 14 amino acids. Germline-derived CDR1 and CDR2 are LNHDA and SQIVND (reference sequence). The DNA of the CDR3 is TGTGCCAGTAAAAGGACAGGGGAAGCCTACGAGCAGTACTTC. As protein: CASKRTGEAYEQYF.

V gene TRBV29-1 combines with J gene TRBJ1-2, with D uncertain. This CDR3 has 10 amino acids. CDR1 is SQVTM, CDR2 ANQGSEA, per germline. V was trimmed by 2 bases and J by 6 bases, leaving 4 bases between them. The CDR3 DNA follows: TGCAGCGTTGAACCGGATGGCTACACCTTC. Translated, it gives CSVEPDGYTF.

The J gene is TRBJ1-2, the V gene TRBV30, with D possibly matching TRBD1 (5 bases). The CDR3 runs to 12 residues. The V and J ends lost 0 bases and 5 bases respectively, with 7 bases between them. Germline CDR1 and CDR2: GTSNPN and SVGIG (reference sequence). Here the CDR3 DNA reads TGTGCCTGGAGTGTACGGGGGTATGGCTACACCTTC. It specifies CAWSVRGYGYTF.

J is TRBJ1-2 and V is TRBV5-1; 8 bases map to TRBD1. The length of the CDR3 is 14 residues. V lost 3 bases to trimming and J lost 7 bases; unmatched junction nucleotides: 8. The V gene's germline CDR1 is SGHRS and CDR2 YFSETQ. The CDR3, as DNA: TGCGCCAGCAGCTCCGGACAGGGATCAGGTGGCTACACCTTC. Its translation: CASSSGQGSGGYTF.

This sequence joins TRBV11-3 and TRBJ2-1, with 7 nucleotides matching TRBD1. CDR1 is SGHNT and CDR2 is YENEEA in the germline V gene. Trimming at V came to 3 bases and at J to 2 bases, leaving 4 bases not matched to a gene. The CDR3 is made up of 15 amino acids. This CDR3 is CASSFGTDTYNEQFF. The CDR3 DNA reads TGTGCCAGCAGCTTTGGGACAGACACCTACAATGAGCAGTTCTTC.

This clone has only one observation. CDR3 coding DNA: TGTGCCAGCAGCGTGGTCGGAGACACCGGGGAGCTGTTTTTT. This translates into CASSVVGDTGELFF. This chain links TRBV9 with TRBJ2-2; no firm D call. The ends were cut back, 2 bases at V and 3 bases at J, with 8 bases in the middle. The germline CDR1 and CDR2 sequences are SGDLS and YYNGEE. This CDR3 spans 14 amino acids.

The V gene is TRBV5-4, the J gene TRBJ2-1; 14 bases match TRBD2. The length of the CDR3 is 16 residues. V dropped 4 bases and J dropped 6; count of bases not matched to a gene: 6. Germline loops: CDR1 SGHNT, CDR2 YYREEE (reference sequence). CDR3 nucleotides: TGTGCCAGCAGCCTGGGACTAGCGGGAGACACCAATGAGCAGTTCTTC. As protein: CASSLGLAGDTNEQFF.

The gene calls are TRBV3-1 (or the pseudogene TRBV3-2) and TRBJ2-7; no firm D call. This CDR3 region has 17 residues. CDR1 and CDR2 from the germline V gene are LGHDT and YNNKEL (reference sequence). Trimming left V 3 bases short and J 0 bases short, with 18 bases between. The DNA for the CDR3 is TGTGCCAGCAGCCACCTCACCCCAGGTAGATCCTCCTACGAGCAGTACTTC. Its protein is CASSHLTPGRSSYEQYF.

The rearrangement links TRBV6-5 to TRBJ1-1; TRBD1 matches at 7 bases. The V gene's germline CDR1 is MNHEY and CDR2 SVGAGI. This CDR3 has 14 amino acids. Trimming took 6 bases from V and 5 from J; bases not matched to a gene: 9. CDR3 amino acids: CASSSDRDWTEAFF. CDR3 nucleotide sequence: TGTGCCAGCAGCAGTGACAGGGATTGGACTGAAGCTTTCTTT.

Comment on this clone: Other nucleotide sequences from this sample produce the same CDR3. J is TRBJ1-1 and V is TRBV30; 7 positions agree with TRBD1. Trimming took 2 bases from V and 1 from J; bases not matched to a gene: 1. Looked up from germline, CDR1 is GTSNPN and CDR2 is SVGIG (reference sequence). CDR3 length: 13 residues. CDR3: CAWSRQGNTEAFF. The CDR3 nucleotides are TGTGCCTGGAGTCGACAGGGGAACACTGAAGCTTTCTTT. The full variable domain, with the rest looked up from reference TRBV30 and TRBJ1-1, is SQTIHQWPATLVQPVGSPLSLECTVEGTSNPNLYWYRQAAGRGLQLLFYSVGIGQISSEVPQNLSASRPQDRQFILSSKKLLLSDSGFYLCAWSRQGNTEAFFGQGTRLTVV.

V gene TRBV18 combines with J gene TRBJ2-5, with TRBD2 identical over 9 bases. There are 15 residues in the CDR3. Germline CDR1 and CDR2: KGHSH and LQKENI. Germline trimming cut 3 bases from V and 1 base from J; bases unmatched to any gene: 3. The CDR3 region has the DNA TGTGCCAGCTCACCGGTAGCGGGAGCCCAAGAGACCCAGTACTTC. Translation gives CASSPVAGAQETQYF.

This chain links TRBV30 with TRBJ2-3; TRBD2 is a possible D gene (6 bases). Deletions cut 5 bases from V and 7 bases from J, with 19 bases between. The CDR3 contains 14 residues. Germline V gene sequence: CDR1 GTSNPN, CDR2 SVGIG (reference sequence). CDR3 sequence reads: CAWLRDLQANTQYF. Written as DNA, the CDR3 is TGTGCCTGGCTGCGGGATTTACAGGCAAATACGCAGTATTTT.